This T cell receptor (beta chain) was obtained from a study of cytomegalovirus exposure and HLA in healthy donors. In the study overall: Early release data held tens of millions of unique TCRs from HLA-typed donors.

Germline V gives CDR1 LGHNA, CDR2 YNFKEQ. V gave up 3 bases and J gave up 6 bases, with 14 bases separating them. The CDR3 sequence is 14 residues long. The PCR made use of 60 Vbeta and 13 Jbeta primers. Measured with immunoSEQ multiplex PCR; TCRdb has only the in-frame clones, and not every one. Here the sample table reports approximately 110,000 clones. Study outcomes and limitations: Indistinguishable V segments, including TRBV6-2 and TRBV6-3, were excluded.

On this clone: Its antigen is not known.

The sample consisted of PBMCs. This chain connects TRBV4-2 to TRBJ1-2; D possibly corresponds to TRBD1 (6 bases). The receptor was isolated from a man aged 18-30 years in good health and CMV-seronegative. The CDR3 sequence: CASSQPGTLNGYTF. CDR3 in DNA: TGTGCCAGCAGCCAGCCGGGGACACTAAATGGCTACACCTTC.